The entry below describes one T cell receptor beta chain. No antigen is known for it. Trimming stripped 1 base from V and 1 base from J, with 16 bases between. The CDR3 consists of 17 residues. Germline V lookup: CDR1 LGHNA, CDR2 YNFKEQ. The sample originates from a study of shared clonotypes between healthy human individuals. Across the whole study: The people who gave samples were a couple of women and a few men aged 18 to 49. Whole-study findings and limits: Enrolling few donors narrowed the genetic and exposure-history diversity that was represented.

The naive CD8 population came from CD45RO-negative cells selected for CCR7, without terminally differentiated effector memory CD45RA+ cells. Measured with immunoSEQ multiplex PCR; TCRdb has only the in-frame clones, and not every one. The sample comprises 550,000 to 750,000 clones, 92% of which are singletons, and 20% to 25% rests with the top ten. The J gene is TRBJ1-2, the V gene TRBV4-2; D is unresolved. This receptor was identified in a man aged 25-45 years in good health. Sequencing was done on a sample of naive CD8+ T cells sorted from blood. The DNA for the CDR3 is TGTGCCAGCAGCCAAGCAAAGATGATGGAATTTAACTATGGCTACACCTTC. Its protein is CASSQAKMMEFNYGYTF.